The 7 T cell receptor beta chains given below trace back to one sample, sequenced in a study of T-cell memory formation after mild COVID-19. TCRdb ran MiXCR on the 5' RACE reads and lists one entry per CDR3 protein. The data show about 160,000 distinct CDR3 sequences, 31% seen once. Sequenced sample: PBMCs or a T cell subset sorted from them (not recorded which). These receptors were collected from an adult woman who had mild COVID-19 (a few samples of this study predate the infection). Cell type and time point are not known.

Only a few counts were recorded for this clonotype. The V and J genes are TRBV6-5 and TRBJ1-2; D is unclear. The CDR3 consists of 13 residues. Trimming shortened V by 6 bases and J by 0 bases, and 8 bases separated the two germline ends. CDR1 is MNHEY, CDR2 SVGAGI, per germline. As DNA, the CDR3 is TGTGCCAGCAGACCTGGGTCTAACTATGGCTACACCTTC. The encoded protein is CASRPGSNYGYTF.

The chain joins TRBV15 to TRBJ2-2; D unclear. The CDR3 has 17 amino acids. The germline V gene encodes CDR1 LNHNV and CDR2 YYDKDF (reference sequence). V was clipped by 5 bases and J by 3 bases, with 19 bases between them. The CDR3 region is CATSAYKAGVHTGELFF. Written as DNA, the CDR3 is TGTGCCACCAGCGCGTACAAGGCCGGTGTCCACACCGGGGAGCTGTTTTTT.

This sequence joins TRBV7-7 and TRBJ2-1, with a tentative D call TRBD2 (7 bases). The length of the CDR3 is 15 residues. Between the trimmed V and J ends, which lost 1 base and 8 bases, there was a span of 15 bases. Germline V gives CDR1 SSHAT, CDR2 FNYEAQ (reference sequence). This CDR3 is CASSLGGGLRDEQFF. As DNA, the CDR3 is TGTGCCAGCAGCTTAGGCGGGGGCCTTAGGGATGAGCAGTTCTTC.

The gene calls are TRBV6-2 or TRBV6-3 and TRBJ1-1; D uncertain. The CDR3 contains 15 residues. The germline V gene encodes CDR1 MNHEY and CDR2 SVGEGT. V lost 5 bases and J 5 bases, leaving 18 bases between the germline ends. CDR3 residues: CASSLQSIRKTEAFF. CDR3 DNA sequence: TGTGCCAGCAGTCTCCAGAGTATTAGAAAAACTGAAGCTTTCTTT.

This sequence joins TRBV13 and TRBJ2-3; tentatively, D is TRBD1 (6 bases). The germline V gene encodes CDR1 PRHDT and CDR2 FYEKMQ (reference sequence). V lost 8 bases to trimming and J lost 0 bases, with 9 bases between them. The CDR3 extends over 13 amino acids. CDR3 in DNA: TGTGCCAGCCGGGACATGAGCACAGATACGCAGTATTTT. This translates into CASRDMSTDTQYF.

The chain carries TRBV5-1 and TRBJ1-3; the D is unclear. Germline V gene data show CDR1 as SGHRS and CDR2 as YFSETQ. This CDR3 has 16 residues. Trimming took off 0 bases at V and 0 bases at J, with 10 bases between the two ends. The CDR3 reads CASSLDVSRSGNTIYF. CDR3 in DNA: TGCGCCAGCAGCTTGGACGTCAGCCGCTCTGGAAACACCATATATTTT.

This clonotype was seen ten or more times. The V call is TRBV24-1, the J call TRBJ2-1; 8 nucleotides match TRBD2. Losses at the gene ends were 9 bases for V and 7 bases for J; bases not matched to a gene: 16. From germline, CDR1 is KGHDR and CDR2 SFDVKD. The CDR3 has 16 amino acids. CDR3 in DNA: TGTGCCACCTCGTCGCCAGCGGGAGTGAGGATGAATGAGCAGTTCTTC. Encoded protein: CATSSPAGVRMNEQFF.